The 22 T cell receptor beta chains below were found in one sample sequenced in a study of blood T cell repertoires in COVID-19. Sequencing was performed with immunoSEQ multiplex PCR; in TCRdb, only in-frame clones are kept and a portion is missing. Seen here are over 85,000 clones, 75% to 95% observed once, and the top ten hold about 4%. Sample: peripheral blood. Receptors were obtained from a man younger than 30 with acute or convalescent COVID-19.

The chain recombines TRBV5-1 with TRBJ1-2; the D gene is possibly TRBD1 (6 bases). The germline V gene has CDR1 SGHRS and CDR2 YFSETQ. The CDR3 consists of 14 residues. Trimming took 0 bases from V and 6 from J, leaving 12 bases between them. In DNA form, the CDR3 reads TGCGCCAGCAGCTTGGGCAGGGGACACCATGGCTACACCTTC. It translates to CASSLGRGHHGYTF.

The chain recombines TRBV13 with TRBJ2-5, with D possibly being TRBD2 (7 bases). The germline V gene encodes CDR1 PRHDT and CDR2 FYEKMQ (reference sequence). V lost 5 bases and J 3 bases, leaving 16 bases between the germline ends. CDR3 length: 15 amino acids. The CDR3 protein is CASSGGGSDEETQYF. In DNA form, the CDR3 reads TGTGCCAGCAGCGGGGGCGGGAGTGACGAAGAGACCCAGTACTTC. Supplemented by reference TRBV13 and TRBJ2-5, the full variable domain reads AAGVIQSPRHLIKEKRETATLKCYPIPRHDTVYWYQQGPGQDPQFLISFYEKMQSDKGSIPDRFSAQQFSDYHSELNMSSLELGDSALYFCASSGGGSDEETQYFGPGTRLLVL.

The chain has TRBV29-1 and TRBJ1-1; no reliable D call. The CDR3 has 14 residues. From germline, CDR1 is SQVTM and CDR2 ANQGSEA. The V end was cut by 4 bases, the J end by 2 bases, with 14 bases between. CDR3 loop: CSVARQFGNTEAFF. The CDR3 DNA reads as TGCAGCGTTGCACGCCAGTTTGGCAACACTGAAGCTTTCTTT.

This clone was seen a single time. The rearrangement joins TRBV11-2 to TRBJ1-1; unclear D gene. The CDR3 loop spans 15 amino acids. Germline V gene sequence: CDR1 SGHAT, CDR2 FQNNGV. The V and J ends lost 5 bases and 4 bases respectively, with 17 bases between them. CDR3 amino acids: CASSARGGWGTEAFF. CDR3 coding DNA: TGTGCCAGCAGCGCCCGAGGAGGGTGGGGCACTGAAGCTTTCTTT.

The chain joins TRBV11-2 to TRBJ1-3; 8 bases are a match to TRBD1. This CDR3 is built from 15 residues. V dropped 5 bases and J dropped 0; count of bases not matched to a gene: 3. Germline V gene data show CDR1 as SGHAT and CDR2 as FQNNGV. The CDR3 DNA is TGTGCCAGCAGCATCGACAGGGGCTCTGGAAACACCATATATTTT. Its translation is CASSIDRGSGNTIYF.

The rearrangement links TRBV12-3 or TRBV12-4 to TRBJ1-2, with 9 positions matching TRBD1. The CDR3 is 13 amino acids. The trim removed 6 bases at V and 5 bases at J, leaving 4 bases unmatched. CDR3 in DNA: TGTGCCAGCAGGAGGGACAGGGTTTATGGCTACACCTTC. Protein product: CASRRDRVYGYTF.

The count of this clone is one. The gene calls are TRBV7-8 and TRBJ2-3; 11 positions match TRBD2. V trimming: 1 base; J trimming: 10 bases; junction bases outside the gene matches: 4. This CDR3 is built from 14 residues. Germline V lookup: CDR1 SGHVS, CDR2 FQNEAQ. The CDR3 loop is CASSLGVAGGAQYF. The CDR3 bases are TGTGCCAGCAGCTTAGGGGTAGCGGGAGGGGCGCAGTATTTT.

The CDR3: CASSIRARRTEAFF. DNA for the CDR3: TGTGCCAGTAGTATCAGGGCGCGAAGGACTGAAGCTTTCTTT. This chain links TRBV19 with TRBJ1-1, with D possibly being TRBD1 (5 bases). CDR3 length: 14 residues. Germline-derived CDR1 and CDR2 are LNHDA and SQIVND (reference sequence). V shed 3 bases and J shed 5 bases, with 13 bases lying between them.

V gene TRBV6-5 combines with J gene TRBJ1-6; D uncertain. The V end lost 4 bases, the J end lost 3 bases, and 7 bases lay between the germline ends. Germline assignment: CDR1 MNHEY and CDR2 SVGAGI. This CDR3 comprises 14 residues. CDR3 protein: CASSSRVYNSPLHF. CDR3 nucleotides: TGTGCCAGCAGTTCTCGGGTCTATAATTCACCCCTCCACTTT.

This clone appeared a few times. The gene calls are TRBV24-1 and TRBJ1-5; no firm D call. The V gene lost 3 bases and the J gene lost 5 bases, with 16 bases spanning the gap. The CDR3 is 16 residues long. Germline-derived CDR1 and CDR2 are KGHDR and SFDVKD. The CDR3 bases are TGTGCCACCAGTGATGGTACAGCAAACCCTTATCAGCCCCAGCATTTT. Its protein product is CATSDGTANPYQPQHF.

J is TRBJ1-1 and V is TRBV7-7; maybe TRBD1 (6 bases). Looked up from germline, CDR1 is SSHAT and CDR2 is FNYEAQ (reference sequence). Trimming took 6 bases from V and 2 from J, leaving 10 bases between them. The CDR3 is 13 residues long. The CDR3 here is CASSRQANTEAFF. In DNA, the CDR3 is TGTGCCAGCAGTCGACAGGCTAACACTGAAGCTTTCTTT.

The CDR3 DNA follows: TGTGCTAGTGGTTTGGTACTAGAGGCTAGCGGGAGAACGCAGTTCTTC. This translates into CASGLVLEASGRTQFF. The chain links TRBV12-5 to TRBJ2-1; 10 bases match TRBD2. CDR1 is LGHNT, CDR2 FRNRAP, per germline. The CDR3 is 16 amino acids. Trimming at V came to 0 bases and at J to 12 bases, leaving 11 bases not matched to a gene.

V usage is TRBV19 and J usage is TRBJ1-1; maybe TRBD1 (5 bases). CDR1 LNHDA and CDR2 SQIVND come from the germline V gene (reference sequence). This CDR3 spans 14 amino acids. V lost 5 bases and J 3 bases, leaving 13 bases between the germline ends. CDR3 DNA: TGTGCCAGTAGTCCGGGGGGAGGTGACACTGAAGCTTTCTTT. It codes for CASSPGGGDTEAFF.

The chain links TRBV14 to TRBJ2-3, with 9 bases fitting TRBD2. J was trimmed by 2 bases and V by 2 bases; bases with no gene match: 5. The germline gives CDR1 SGHDN, CDR2 FVKESK. The CDR3 length is 16 residues. In DNA form, the CDR3 reads TGTGCCAGCAGCCAACTAGCGGGGTCACACACAGATACGCAGTATTTT. Translated: CASSQLAGSHTDTQYF.

The chain combines TRBV11-3 with TRBJ1-1, with 7 bases matching TRBD1. CDR1 SGHNT and CDR2 YENEEA come from the germline V gene. The CDR3 has 14 amino acids. J gave up 4 bases and V 1 base, and 3 bases lay outside the gene matches. As DNA, the CDR3 is TGTGCCAGCAGCTTAGCGGGACAGACCACTGAAGCTTTCTTT. It encodes CASSLAGQTTEAFF.

The chain is built from TRBV18 and TRBJ1-5; 7 positions agree with TRBD1. Germline-derived CDR1 and CDR2 are KGHSH and LQKENI. V was clipped by 3 bases and J by 3 bases; unmatched bases: 5. The CDR3 has 15 amino acids. CDR3 protein: CASSPDRFDNQPQHF. The CDR3 coding sequence is TGTGCCAGCTCACCGGACAGGTTCGACAATCAGCCCCAGCATTTT.

The chain joins TRBV6-6 to TRBJ1-2; tentatively, D is TRBD1 (5 bases). With 7 bases removed from V and 4 bases from J, the gap between germline ends came to 22 bases. CDR3 length equals 16 residues. From germline, CDR1 is MNHNY and CDR2 SVGAGI (reference sequence). CDR3 amino acids: CASTVPPSEGAYGYTF. In DNA form, the CDR3 reads TGTGCCAGCACCGTACCCCCCAGCGAAGGGGCCTATGGCTACACCTTC.

The rearrangement links TRBV19 to TRBJ1-4; D might be TRBD1 (6 bases). CDR1 and CDR2 (germline): LNHDA, SQIVND (reference sequence). The CDR3 covers 18 residues. The germline V and J ends were trimmed by 5 bases and 0 bases, with 19 bases remaining between them. The chain's CDR3 is CASSLRGPSSATNEKLFF. In DNA, the CDR3 is TGTGCCAGTAGTCTCAGGGGCCCCTCCAGTGCAACTAATGAAAAACTGTTTTTT.

The gene calls are TRBV4-2 and TRBJ1-1, with a tentative D call TRBD1 (5 bases). V was clipped by 1 base and J by 9 bases, with 15 bases between them. CDR1 LGHNA and CDR2 YNFKEQ come from the germline V gene. CDR3 size: 14 residues. Here the CDR3 DNA reads TGTGCCAGCAGCCAAGGCGATCAGGGAAGTAAAGCTTTCTTT. Encoded protein: CASSQGDQGSKAFF.

This clone was seen a single time. This rearrangement joins TRBV4-2 to TRBJ2-3; no clear D gene. CDR1 is LGHNA and CDR2 is YNFKEQ in the germline V gene. This CDR3 comprises 13 residues. V was clipped by 2 bases and J by 4 bases, with 7 bases between them. The CDR3 coding sequence is TGTGCCAGCAGCCAATTTAGAGCAGATACGCAGTATTTT. Its protein is CASSQFRADTQYF.

This chain links TRBV28 with TRBJ1-2, with D uncertain. V lost 1 base and J 0 bases, leaving 9 bases between the germline ends. This CDR3 region has 15 residues. CDR1 is MDHEN and CDR2 is SYDVKM in the germline V gene. CDR3 in amino acids: CASSLLQSANYGYTF. As DNA, the CDR3 is TGTGCCAGCAGTTTATTACAATCCGCTAACTATGGCTACACCTTC.

The chain links TRBV10-3 to TRBJ2-3, with D possibly TRBD1 on 6 matching bases. V was shortened by 6 bases and J by 4 bases, with 8 bases between the two germline ends. From germline, CDR1 is ENHRY and CDR2 SYGVKD. This CDR3 region has 12 residues. CDR3 in DNA: TGTGCCATCAGCCGGACAGCAGATACGCAGTATTTT. Its translation is CAISRTADTQYF.